This T cell receptor beta chain was sequenced in a study of blood T cell repertoires in COVID-19. The overall study: There were acute and convalescent COVID-19 samples, and they came from the United States, Italy and Spain. PBMCs, B-cell-depleted T cells, or T cells provided the cDNA or gDNA that made up the material.

The junction had 11 bases not matched to a gene; V was cut back by 5 bases and J by 6 bases. Per the germline V gene, CDR1 is GTSNPN and CDR2 is SVGIG (reference sequence). The CDR3 is 14 residues long. Original methodology: Amplification with reference gene primers provided the estimates of nucleated cell counts. Assay used: immunoSEQ multiplex PCR; TCRdb lists only in-frame clones, some missing. D and trimming were read from the DNA, whereas the V and J calls and clone size are those reported in that table. The sample holds 200,000 or so clones, 84% seen once. The specimen was peripheral blood. The clonotype originates from an older woman who had recovered from COVID-19. The chain has TRBV30 and TRBJ1-2, with 8 bases aligning to TRBD1. CDR3 amino acids: CAWAKSDRVDGYTF. The CDR3 coding sequence is TGTGCCTGGGCCAAATCGGACAGGGTGGATGGCTACACCTTC. Full variable domain (outside the CDR3, taken from reference TRBV30 and TRBJ1-2): SQTIHQWPATLVQPVGSPLSLECTVEGTSNPNLYWYRQAAGRGLQLLFYSVGIGQISSEVPQNLSASRPQDRQFILSSKKLLLSDSGFYLCAWAKSDRVDGYTFGSGTRLTVV.